Below, 27 T cell receptor beta chains from the same sample are listed, as sequenced in a study of blood T cell repertoires in COVID-19. Assay used: immunoSEQ multiplex PCR; TCRdb lists only in-frame clones, some missing. The table has about 130,000 clones, roughly 86% seen once. The specimen sequenced was peripheral blood. Every receptor here comes from a woman in her 70s with COVID-19, enrolled during active disease.

The sample holds many counts of this clone. The chain couples TRBV6-2 or TRBV6-3 to TRBJ2-5; 9 bases agree with TRBD2. Germline V lookup: CDR1 MNHEY, CDR2 SVGEGT. V trimming: 5 bases; J trimming: 4 bases; junction bases outside the gene matches: 11. The CDR3 is made up of 16 amino acids. CDR3 protein: CASSPQASSGAETQYF. CDR3 nucleotide sequence: TGTGCCAGCAGTCCCCAGGCGTCTAGCGGGGCAGAGACCCAGTACTTC.

CDR3 DNA sequence: TGTGCCAGCAGTCGGACTAGCGGGGGGGCCCGAGAGACCCAGTACTTC. Protein: CASSRTSGGARETQYF. The V gene is TRBV28, the J gene TRBJ2-5; 15 bases are shared with TRBD2. This CDR3 contains 16 residues. CDR1 and CDR2 (germline): MDHEN, SYDVKM. V lost 5 bases and J lost 4; bases outside the gene matches: 5. The variable domain in full, with the rest retrieved from reference TRBV28 and TRBJ2-5, is DVKVTQSSRYLVKRTGEKVFLECVQDMDHENMFWYRQDPGLGLRLIYFSYDVKMKEKGDIPEGYSVSREKKERFSLILESASTNQTSMYLCASSRTSGGARETQYFGPGTRLLVL.

This chain connects TRBV6-2 or TRBV6-3 to TRBJ1-5; 8 bases align to TRBD1. The germline gives CDR1 MNHEY, CDR2 SVGEGT. The ends lost 7 bases at V and 3 bases at J; junction bases unmatched: 8. The CDR3 sequence is 15 residues long. The CDR3 DNA is TGTGCCAGCAACCCGGACAGGGCCTACAATCAGCCCCAGCATTTT. Translated: CASNPDRAYNQPQHF.

The chain carries TRBV2 and TRBJ2-1; possibly TRBD2 for D (6 bases). The length of the CDR3 is 15 residues. The germline V and J ends were trimmed by 2 bases and 1 base, with 9 bases remaining between them. Germline V CDR1 and CDR2: SNHLY, FYNNEI. CDR3 sequence: CASSERRGSYNEQFF. CDR3 DNA sequence: TGTGCCAGCAGTGAAAGGAGGGGTTCCTACAATGAGCAGTTCTTC.

The CDR3 protein is CASSYSGTGGNQPQHF. The CDR3 nucleotides are TGTGCCAGCAGTTACTCCGGGACAGGGGGGAATCAGCCCCAGCATTTT. V and J are TRBV6-6 and TRBJ1-5, with 11 bases matching TRBD1. The CDR3 contains 16 residues. The junction had 2 bases not matched to a gene; V was cut back by 0 bases and J by 4 bases. The germline CDR1 and CDR2 sequences are MNHNY and SVGAGI (reference sequence).

The chain couples TRBV9 to TRBJ1-2, with D tentatively TRBD1 (6 bases). The CDR3 loop spans 14 amino acids. Germline V CDR1 and CDR2: SGDLS, YYNGEE. V lost 0 bases to trimming and J lost 5 bases, with 11 bases between them. CDR3 in DNA: TGTGCCAGCAGCGTAGTTGGGGGGGCTTATGGCTACACCTTC. Residues: CASSVVGGAYGYTF.

The chain is built from TRBV2 and TRBJ1-4; unclear D gene. This CDR3 is built from 16 residues. In germline, CDR1 is SNHLY, CDR2 FYNNEI. V was cut by 6 bases and J by 8 bases, with 22 bases left in between. CDR3 coding DNA: TGTGCCAGCAGGACTGTTGGTGGGTCCTTGAGCGAAAAACTGTTTTTT. Protein: CASRTVGGSLSEKLFF.

CDR3 loop: CASSLVTGKISPLHF. DNA of the CDR3: TGCGCCAGCAGCTTGGTGACAGGGAAAATTTCACCCCTCCACTTT. This chain joins TRBV5-1 and TRBJ1-6; 7 bases align to TRBD1. V shed 0 bases, J shed 9 bases, and the junction held 6 bases outside the gene matches. Germline CDR1 and CDR2: SGHRS and YFSETQ. The CDR3 loop spans 15 amino acids.

This clone was found once. The V and J genes are TRBV3-1 (or the pseudogene TRBV3-2) and TRBJ1-1, with 7 bases matching TRBD1. Trimming at V came to 1 base and at J to 5 bases, leaving 1 base not matched to a gene. In germline, CDR1 is LGHDT, CDR2 YNNKEL (reference sequence). CDR3 length equals 13 residues. CDR3 residues: CASSQARGTEAFF. Written as DNA, the CDR3 is TGTGCCAGCAGCCAAGCCAGGGGGACTGAAGCTTTCTTT.

The CDR3 reads CASSLGGLTQYEQYF. CDR3 sequence (DNA): TGTGCCAGCAGCTTAGGAGGGCTAACTCAATACGAGCAGTACTTC. The V call is TRBV11-2, the J call TRBJ2-7; D may be TRBD2 (5 bases). This CDR3 comprises 15 residues. Germline CDR1 reads SGHAT; CDR2 reads FQNNGV. Trimming cost V 1 base and J 4 bases, with 14 bases left between them.

This sequence joins TRBV29-1 and TRBJ1-5; 9 bases line up with TRBD1. The germline V gene has CDR1 SQVTM and CDR2 ANQGSEA. This CDR3 comprises 13 residues. V gave up 6 bases and J gave up 4 bases; unmatched junction bases: 4. CDR3 loop: CSVAGTGNQPQHF. Written as DNA, the CDR3 is TGCAGCGTGGCCGGGACAGGGAATCAGCCCCAGCATTTT.

This clone came up a few times. Here the CDR3 DNA reads TGTGCCAGCAGTATGGACAGGCAGAACACTGAAGCTTTCTTT. The encoded protein is CASSMDRQNTEAFF. The V gene is TRBV6-5, the J gene TRBJ1-1; 7 nucleotides match TRBD1. Germline-derived CDR1 and CDR2 are MNHEY and SVGAGI. After removal of 5 bases from V and 1 base from J, the junction contained 4 bases not matched to a gene. There are 14 residues in the CDR3.

The chain couples TRBV5-8 to TRBJ1-4, with D uncertain. The CDR3 contains 15 residues. V dropped 0 bases and J dropped 1 base, with 7 bases sitting between them. Germline CDR1 reads SGHTS; CDR2 reads YDEGEE. CDR3 in amino acids: CASSLGRGTNEKLFF. The CDR3 DNA sequence: TGTGCCAGCAGCTTGGGCAGAGGAACTAATGAAAAACTGTTTTTT.

This clone came up once. The V call is TRBV21-1, the J call TRBJ2-1; no DNA check was done on the table's D call, TRBD1. TRBV21-1 is given as a pseudogene. CDR3 length: 16 residues. CDR3 coding DNA: TGTGCCAGCAGCGGTGACAGGGTCTCGCCTTACAATGAGCAGTTCTTC. Translating it yields CASSGDRVSPYNEQFF.

V usage is TRBV15 and J usage is TRBJ2-7; 11 positions match TRBD2. The CDR3 runs to 15 residues. The J segment lost 4 bases and the V segment lost 3 bases, leaving 5 bases of the junction unmatched. From germline, CDR1 is LNHNV and CDR2 YYDKDF (reference sequence). CDR3 region: CATSRISGGVYEQYF. The DNA for the CDR3 is TGTGCCACCAGCAGGATTAGCGGGGGGGTATACGAGCAGTACTTC.

The chain couples TRBV5-1 to TRBJ1-2, with D perhaps TRBD1 (5 bases). V gave up 0 bases and J gave up 8 bases, with 17 bases separating them. The germline V gene encodes CDR1 SGHRS and CDR2 YFSETQ. This CDR3 region has 15 residues. The CDR3 nucleotides are TGCGCCAGCAGCTTGGGAGTGGACACCATGAGGGGCTACACCTTC. Protein: CASSLGVDTMRGYTF.

This clone was counted only a few times. V usage is TRBV4-1 and J usage is TRBJ2-7; D may be TRBD2 (6 bases). The CDR3 runs 17 residues. In germline, CDR1 is MGHRA, CDR2 YSYEKL. V was clipped by 5 bases and J by 2 bases, with 22 bases between them. The CDR3 bases are TGCGCCAGCAGCTCGAACCATGGGAGGAAATCAACCTACGAGCAGTACTTC. Translation: CASSSNHGRKSTYEQYF.

The chain employs TRBV19 and TRBJ2-2; 11 bases are a match to TRBD2. The CDR3 covers 16 residues. The ends lost 3 bases at V and 4 bases at J; junction bases unmatched: 4. CDR1 and CDR2 from the germline V gene are LNHDA and SQIVND (reference sequence). CDR3 coding DNA: TGTGCCAGTAGTATCCTAGCGGGGGGAATCACCGGGGAGCTGTTTTTT. Translation gives CASSILAGGITGELFF.

The V gene is TRBV30, the J gene TRBJ2-2; D is perhaps TRBD2 (6 bases). CDR3 size: 14 residues. Per the germline V gene, CDR1 is GTSNPN and CDR2 is SVGIG (reference sequence). The DNA of the CDR3 is TGTGCACGAGATGGGGCTAGCGTCACCGGGGAGCTGTTTTTT. Protein: CARDGASVTGELFF.

The V call is TRBV5-5, the J call TRBJ1-1, with 8 bases identical to TRBD1. The CDR3 length is 17 residues. Looked up from germline, CDR1 is SGHKS and CDR2 is YYEKEE (reference sequence). The V and J ends lost 3 bases and 5 bases, in that order; junction bases with no gene match: 15. The DNA of the CDR3 is TGTGCCAGCAGCTCGACCCGTCACAGGGGGAGGTTAACTGAAGCTTTCTTT. As protein: CASSSTRHRGRLTEAFF.

CDR3 nucleotide sequence: TGTGCCAAATCTTCGTCGGCGGCTATGAACACTGAAGCTTTCTTT. As protein: CAKSSSAAMNTEAFF. V gene TRBV2 combines with J gene TRBJ1-1; no firm D call. Trimming cost V 10 bases and J 0 bases, with 18 bases left between them. This CDR3 is built from 15 residues. Germline loops: CDR1 SNHLY, CDR2 FYNNEI.

This sequence joins TRBV11-2 and TRBJ2-7; TRBD1 matches at 9 bases. This CDR3 is 15 amino acids long. V lost 5 bases to trimming and J lost 3 bases; unmatched junction nucleotides: 8. The germline V gene has CDR1 SGHAT and CDR2 FQNNGV. The CDR3 is CASSLRTGVVYEQYF. CDR3 nucleotide sequence: TGTGCCAGCAGCCTAAGGACAGGGGTCGTCTACGAGCAGTACTTC.

This clone was detected once. This rearrangement joins TRBV2 to TRBJ1-1; 7 bases are a match to TRBD1. CDR1 SNHLY and CDR2 FYNNEI come from the germline V gene. Losses at the gene ends were 6 bases for V and 7 bases for J; bases not matched to a gene: 8. CDR3 size: 13 residues. DNA for the CDR3: TGTGCCAGCAGAGAAACAGGGGCGCATGAAGCTTTCTTT. Its protein product is CASRETGAHEAFF.

This rearrangement joins TRBV29-1 to TRBJ1-4, with 8 positions matching TRBD1. The CDR3 length is 13 residues. V was pared by 7 bases and J by 2 bases, with 3 bases of the junction left unmatched. The germline V gene has CDR1 SQVTM and CDR2 ANQGSEA. The CDR3 here is CSAGDRTNEKLFF. The CDR3 region has the DNA TGCAGCGCTGGGGACAGGACTAATGAAAAACTGTTTTTT.

CDR3 loop: CASSLLTTAQETQYF. CDR3 nucleotides: TGTGCCAGCAGCTTACTAACTACTGCGCAAGAGACCCAGTACTTC. This chain uses TRBV11-2 with TRBJ2-5; the D is unclear. The V gene's germline CDR1 is SGHAT and CDR2 FQNNGV. V lost 2 bases and J lost 2, with 12 bases in between. CDR3 length: 15 residues.

The V gene is TRBV20-1, the J gene TRBJ2-2; a weak D match, TRBD2 (5 bases). CDR1 and CDR2 from the germline V gene are DFQATT and SNEGSKA (reference sequence). Trimming left V 3 bases short and J 10 bases short, with 21 bases between. This CDR3 has 15 amino acids. CDR3 DNA: TGCAGTGCTAGTCTAAGATTGGCAGCGGCGAAGGAGCTGTTTTTT. This gives the protein CSASLRLAAAKELFF.

CDR3 region: CASTLSQNTEAFF. DNA for the CDR3: TGTGCCAGCACTCTATCCCAGAACACTGAAGCTTTCTTT. V and J are TRBV12-3 or TRBV12-4 and TRBJ1-1, with D unresolved. The CDR3 totals 13 residues. The ends were cut back, 7 bases at V and 1 base at J, with 10 bases in the middle.